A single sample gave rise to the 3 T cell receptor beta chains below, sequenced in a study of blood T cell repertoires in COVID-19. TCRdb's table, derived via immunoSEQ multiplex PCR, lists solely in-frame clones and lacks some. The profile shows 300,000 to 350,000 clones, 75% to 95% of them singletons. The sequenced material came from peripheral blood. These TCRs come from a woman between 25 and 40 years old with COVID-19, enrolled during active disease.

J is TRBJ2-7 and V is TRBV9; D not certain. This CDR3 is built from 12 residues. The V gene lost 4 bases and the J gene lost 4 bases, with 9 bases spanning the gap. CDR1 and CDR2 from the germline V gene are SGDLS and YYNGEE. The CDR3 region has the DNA TGTGCCAGCAGCCGAGACACATACGAGCAGTACTTC. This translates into CASSRDTYEQYF.

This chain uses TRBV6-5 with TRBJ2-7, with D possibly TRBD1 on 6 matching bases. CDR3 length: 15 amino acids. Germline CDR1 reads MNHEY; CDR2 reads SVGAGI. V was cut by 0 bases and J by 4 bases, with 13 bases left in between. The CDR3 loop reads CASSYSPGQQYEQYF. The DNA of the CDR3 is TGTGCCAGCAGTTACTCCCCTGGACAGCAATACGAGCAGTACTTC.

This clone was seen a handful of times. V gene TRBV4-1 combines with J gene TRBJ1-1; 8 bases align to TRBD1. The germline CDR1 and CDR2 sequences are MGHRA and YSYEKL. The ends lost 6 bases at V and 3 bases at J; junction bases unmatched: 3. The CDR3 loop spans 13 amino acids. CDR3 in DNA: TGCGCCAGCAGTTTGGACAGGGACACTGAAGCTTTCTTT. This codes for CASSLDRDTEAFF.